This TCR beta chain originates from a study of CD8+CD57+ T cells in acquired aplastic anemia. Whole-study findings and limits: Significance was not reached for CD8+ Simpson's diversity between patients and controls. Comparison of patients with controls identified around 31 shared CD8+ CDR3 sequences.

As to this clonotype: What it binds is unknown.

Trimming shortened V by 0 bases and J by 2 bases, and 8 bases separated the two germline ends. The CDR3 is 14 amino acids. The V gene's germline CDR1 is WSHSY and CDR2 SAAADI. CD8+CD57+ cell expansion had been shown by flow cytometry in patients chosen for sequencing. Among the patients, all had severe acquired aplastic anemia. Prior therapy had not been administered to any patient at the time of blood sampling. Investigators profiled TCR beta VDJ and CDR3 from genomic DNA template. TCRdb recomputed calls from the reads with MiXCR, one row per CDR3 protein. The sample shows around 220,000 distinct CDR3 sequences, roughly 45% of them seen only once.

The chain joins TRBV10-2 to TRBJ2-7, with unresolved D. The source is a human donor with aplastic anemia. The sample comprised sorted CD4+, CD8+, or CD8+CD57+ T cells (not recorded which) from PBMCs. CDR3 nucleotides: TGCGCCAGCAGTGAGTCGCCCAAGACCTACGAGCAGTACTTC. Amino acids: CASSESPKTYEQYF.